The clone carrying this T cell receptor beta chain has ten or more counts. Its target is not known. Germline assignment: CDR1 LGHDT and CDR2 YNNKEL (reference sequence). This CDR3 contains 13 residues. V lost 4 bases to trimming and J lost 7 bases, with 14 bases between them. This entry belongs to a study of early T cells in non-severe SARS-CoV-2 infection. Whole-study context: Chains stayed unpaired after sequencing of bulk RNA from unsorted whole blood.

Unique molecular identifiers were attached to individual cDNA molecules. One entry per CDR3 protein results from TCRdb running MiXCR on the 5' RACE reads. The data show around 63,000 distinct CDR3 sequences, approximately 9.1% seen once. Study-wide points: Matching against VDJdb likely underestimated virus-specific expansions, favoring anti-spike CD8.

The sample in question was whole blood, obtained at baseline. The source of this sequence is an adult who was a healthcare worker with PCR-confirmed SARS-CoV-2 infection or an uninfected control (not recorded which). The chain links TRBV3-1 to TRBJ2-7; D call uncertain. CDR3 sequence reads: CASSPLELGEQYF. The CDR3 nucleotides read TGTGCCAGCAGCCCCTTGGAATTGGGGGAGCAGTACTTC.